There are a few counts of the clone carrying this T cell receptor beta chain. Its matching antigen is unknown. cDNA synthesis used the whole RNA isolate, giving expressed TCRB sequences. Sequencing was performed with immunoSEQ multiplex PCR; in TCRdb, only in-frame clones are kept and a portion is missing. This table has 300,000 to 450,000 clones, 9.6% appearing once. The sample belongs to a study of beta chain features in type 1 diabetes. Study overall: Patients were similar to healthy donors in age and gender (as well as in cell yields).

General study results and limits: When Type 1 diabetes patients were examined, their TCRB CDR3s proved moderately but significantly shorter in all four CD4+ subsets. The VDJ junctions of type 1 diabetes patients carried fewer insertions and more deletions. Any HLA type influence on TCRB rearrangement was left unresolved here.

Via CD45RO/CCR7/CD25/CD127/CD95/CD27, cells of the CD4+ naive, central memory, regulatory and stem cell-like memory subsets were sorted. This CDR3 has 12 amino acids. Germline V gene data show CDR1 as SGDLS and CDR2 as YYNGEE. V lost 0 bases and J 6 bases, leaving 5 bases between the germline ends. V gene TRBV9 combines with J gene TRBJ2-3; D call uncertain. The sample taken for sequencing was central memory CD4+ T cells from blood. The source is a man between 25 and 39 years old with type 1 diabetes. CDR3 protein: CASSVGRDTQYF. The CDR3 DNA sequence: TGTGCCAGCAGCGTAGGGCGGGATACGCAGTATTTT.